The clone carrying this TCR beta chain was counted once. Its specificity is unknown. Sequencing of TCR beta was carried out in blood CD8+ and CD4+ T cells. Negative isolation was used for CD8+ and CD4+ T cells and FACS enrichment for TEMRA cells. The sample is drawn from a study of CD8 T cells in Susac syndrome. CDR1 and CDR2 (germline): SGHVS, FQNEAQ. V was clipped by 7 bases and J by 0 bases; unmatched bases: 11. This CDR3 is built from 17 residues. cDNA came from about 0.5 to 1 ug RNA primed by random hexamers. The TCR beta CDR3 was amplified by immunoSEQ multiplex PCR across 54 Vbeta, 13 Jbeta. Via MiXCR, TCRdb re-called the immunoSEQ multiplex PCR reads, giving one row per CDR3 protein. The table has some 200,000 distinct CDR3 sequences, over 75% seen once. General study findings and limits: The study recognized that its TCR sequencing and HLA analysis covered a relatively small number of individuals.

V is TRBV7-8 and J is TRBJ2-2, with 7 bases identical to TRBD2. This receptor was taken from a human donor with Susac syndrome. The source material was CD4+ T cells from PBMCs. Written as DNA, the CDR3 is TGTGCCAGCACTCTCCGACGGGACTACGCGAACACCGGGGAGCTGTTTTTT. It translates to CASTLRRDYANTGELFF.